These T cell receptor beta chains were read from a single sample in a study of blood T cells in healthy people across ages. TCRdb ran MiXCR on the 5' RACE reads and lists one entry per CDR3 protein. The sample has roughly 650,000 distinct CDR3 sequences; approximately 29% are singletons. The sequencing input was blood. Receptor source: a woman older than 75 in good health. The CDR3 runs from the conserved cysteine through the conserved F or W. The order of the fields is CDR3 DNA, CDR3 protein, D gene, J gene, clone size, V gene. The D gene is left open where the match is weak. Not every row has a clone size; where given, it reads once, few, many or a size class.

CDR3 DNA: TGTGCCAGCAGCCAAGACGCAGAACCCTACAATGAGCAGTTCTTC
CDR3 protein: CASSQDAEPYNEQFF
D gene: NA
J gene: TRBJ2-1
clone size: NA
V gene: TRBV14

CDR3 DNA: TGTGCCTGGAGGGCCCAAAGGGATACTGAAGCTTTCTTT
CDR3 protein: CAWRAQRDTEAFF
D gene: NA
J gene: TRBJ1-1
clone size: few
V gene: TRBV30

CDR3 DNA: TGTGCCAGCAGCCTCTCCCACAGTTACACCTTC
CDR3 protein: CASSLSHSYTF
D gene: NA
J gene: TRBJ1-2
clone size: many
V gene: TRBV7-2

CDR3 DNA: TGTGCCAGCAGTCCTCGACAGGGGGTTAACGGGGATGAGCAGTTCTTC
CDR3 protein: CASSPRQGVNGDEQFF
D gene: TRBD1
J gene: TRBJ2-1
clone size: many
V gene: TRBV6-2/TRBV6-3

CDR3 DNA: TGCGCCAGCAGGAAAAACAGGGGGCTGGGCCATGGCTACACCTTC
CDR3 protein: CASRKNRGLGHGYTF
D gene: TRBD1
J gene: TRBJ1-2
clone size: NA
V gene: TRBV5-1

CDR3 DNA: TGTGCCACCAGCAGAGATCCTGGACACGAAATAACCCACGCCTACGAGCAGTACTTC
CDR3 protein: CATSRDPGHEITHAYEQYF
D gene: NA
J gene: TRBJ2-7
clone size: many
V gene: TRBV15

CDR3 DNA: TGTGCCAGCAGCCCCCTAGCGATGAGCACAGATACGCAGTATTTT
CDR3 protein: CASSPLAMSTDTQYF
D gene: NA
J gene: TRBJ2-3
clone size: NA
V gene: TRBV7-6

CDR3 DNA: TGCAGTGCTAGAACTAGCGGGGGGTCAGCCGGGGAGCAGTACTTC
CDR3 protein: CSARTSGGSAGEQYF
D gene: TRBD2
J gene: TRBJ2-7
clone size: few
V gene: TRBV20-1

CDR3 DNA: TGTGCCAGCAGTTTCCTCCGGAGGGGAGAGGGGGACATTCAGTACTTC
CDR3 protein: CASSFLRRGEGDIQYF
D gene: NA
J gene: TRBJ2-4
clone size: many
V gene: TRBV6-5

CDR3 DNA: TGCAGTGCTGGACTAGCGGGGGCAGAGACCCAGTACTTC
CDR3 protein: CSAGLAGAETQYF
D gene: TRBD2
J gene: TRBJ2-5
clone size: many
V gene: TRBV20-1

CDR3 DNA: TGTGCCAGCAGCCAAGAAAGGGGGTGGTATTCACCCCTCCACTTT
CDR3 protein: CASSQERGWYSPLHF
D gene: NA
J gene: TRBJ1-6
clone size: few
V gene: TRBV14

CDR3 DNA: TGTGCCAGCAGTTTTGACGGGGCCCAGCCCCAGCATTTT
CDR3 protein: CASSFDGAQPQHF
D gene: NA
J gene: TRBJ1-5
clone size: many
V gene: TRBV6-2/TRBV6-3

CDR3 DNA: TGTGCCAGCAGCGCTGGGCTCGCCGGGGAGCTGTTTTTT
CDR3 protein: CASSAGLAGELFF
D gene: NA
J gene: TRBJ2-2
clone size: once
V gene: TRBV5-4

CDR3 DNA: TGTACCAGCAGTTTCTCGGGGACAGTTTATCGCTCTGGGGCCAACGTCCTGACTTTC
CDR3 protein: CTSSFSGTVYRSGANVLTF
D gene: TRBD1
J gene: TRBJ2-6
clone size: NA
V gene: TRBV27

CDR3 DNA: TGCGCCAGCAGCCAAGCCGGGGGCTATGGCTACACCTTC
CDR3 protein: CASSQAGGYGYTF
D gene: NA
J gene: TRBJ1-2
clone size: NA
V gene: TRBV4-1

CDR3 DNA: TGTGCCAGCAGGCCTGGGGACACCACCTACGAGCAGTACTTC
CDR3 protein: CASRPGDTTYEQYF
D gene: NA
J gene: TRBJ2-7
clone size: NA
V gene: TRBV7-2

CDR3 DNA: TGCGCCAGCCGGACAGGGGACACAGATACGCAGTATTTT
CDR3 protein: CASRTGDTDTQYF
D gene: TRBD1
J gene: TRBJ2-3
clone size: many
V gene: TRBV5-1

CDR3 DNA: TGTGCCTGGAGTGGGGGACAGGCAGAAGAGACCCAGTACTTC
CDR3 protein: CAWSGGQAEETQYF
D gene: TRBD1
J gene: TRBJ2-5
clone size: few
V gene: TRBV30

CDR3 DNA: TGTGCCAGCAGCTTACCCAGGGTCTATGGCTACACCTTC
CDR3 protein: CASSLPRVYGYTF
D gene: NA
J gene: TRBJ1-2
clone size: many
V gene: TRBV7-2

CDR3 DNA: TGTGCCAGCAGTTACTGGATTAACACCGGGGAGCTGTTTTTT
CDR3 protein: CASSYWINTGELFF
D gene: NA
J gene: TRBJ2-2
clone size: NA
V gene: TRBV12-3/TRBV12-4

CDR3 DNA: TGCAGTGCCCACGTAGGAAGGGGGGCGAACCAGCCCCAGCATTTT
CDR3 protein: CSAHVGRGANQPQHF
D gene: NA
J gene: TRBJ1-5
clone size: few
V gene: TRBV20-1

CDR3 DNA: TGTGCCAGCATCACCGGACAGGGACGGGAAGCTTTCTTT
CDR3 protein: CASITGQGREAFF
D gene: TRBD1
J gene: TRBJ1-1
clone size: NA
V gene: TRBV12-3/TRBV12-4

CDR3 DNA: TGTGCCAGCAGCTCCCTACCCGGGACAGGAGCCTACGAGCAGTACTTC
CDR3 protein: CASSSLPGTGAYEQYF
D gene: TRBD1
J gene: TRBJ2-7
clone size: few
V gene: TRBV9

CDR3 DNA: TGTGCCAGCAGGGAGACTAGTCGGGAGACCCAGTACTTC
CDR3 protein: CASRETSRETQYF
D gene: NA
J gene: TRBJ2-5
clone size: many
V gene: TRBV28

CDR3 DNA: TGCAGTGCTAGAGAGGACAGGCCCTCCGAGCAGTACTTC
CDR3 protein: CSAREDRPSEQYF
D gene: TRBD1
J gene: TRBJ2-7
clone size: NA
V gene: TRBV20-1

CDR3 DNA: TGCGCCAGCAGCTTGCGCCAGAACTCCTACGAGCAGTACTTC
CDR3 protein: CASSLRQNSYEQYF
D gene: NA
J gene: TRBJ2-7
clone size: NA
V gene: TRBV5-1

CDR3 DNA: TGTGCCAGCAGCTTAGAGCACAGGGTTTTCGAGCAGTACTTC
CDR3 protein: CASSLEHRVFEQYF
D gene: NA
J gene: TRBJ2-7
clone size: many
V gene: TRBV7-2

CDR3 DNA: TGCGCCAGCAGCCCCCTGTGGGGCAGAGTGAACACTGAAGCTTTCTTT
CDR3 protein: CASSPLWGRVNTEAFF
D gene: NA
J gene: TRBJ1-1
clone size: few
V gene: TRBV5-1

CDR3 DNA: TGTGCCAGCAGGGAGGGGGCAGGGGGAGACTATGGCTACACCTTC
CDR3 protein: CASREGAGGDYGYTF
D gene: TRBD1
J gene: TRBJ1-2
clone size: many
V gene: TRBV6-5

CDR3 DNA: TGTGCCAGCTCACCTCTACAGCGGGGGGTAACAGATACGCAGTATTTT
CDR3 protein: CASSPLQRGVTDTQYF
D gene: TRBD2
J gene: TRBJ2-3
clone size: many
V gene: TRBV18

CDR3 DNA: TGCGCCAGCAGCTTGGAAGCTCTTCGCCAGTACTTC
CDR3 protein: CASSLEALRQYF
D gene: NA
J gene: TRBJ2-5
clone size: NA
V gene: TRBV5-1

CDR3 DNA: TGTGCCAGCAGCTTAGTCCCAGAGAGAAACTATGGCTACACCTTC
CDR3 protein: CASSLVPERNYGYTF
D gene: NA
J gene: TRBJ1-2
clone size: NA
V gene: TRBV7-2

CDR3 DNA: TGTGCCAGCAGCGGCCCTGGGCAGGGCAATGAGCAGTTCTTC
CDR3 protein: CASSGPGQGNEQFF
D gene: NA
J gene: TRBJ2-1
clone size: many
V gene: TRBV11-3

CDR3 DNA: TGTGCCAGCACCACGGGACAGGGCACAGATGAAGCTTTCTTT
CDR3 protein: CASTTGQGTDEAFF
D gene: TRBD1
J gene: TRBJ1-1
clone size: many
V gene: TRBV2

CDR3 DNA: TGCGCCAGCAGCTTGACAGGGCTTCGGGAGACCCAGTACTTC
CDR3 protein: CASSLTGLRETQYF
D gene: NA
J gene: TRBJ2-5
clone size: NA
V gene: TRBV5-1

CDR3 DNA: TGTGCCAGCAGCCCGGGACCGACGAACACTGAAGCTTTCTTT
CDR3 protein: CASSPGPTNTEAFF
D gene: NA
J gene: TRBJ1-1
clone size: many
V gene: TRBV7-9

CDR3 DNA: TGCGCCAGCAGCTGGGAGCTCGACACTGAAGCTTTCTTT
CDR3 protein: CASSWELDTEAFF
D gene: NA
J gene: TRBJ1-1
clone size: NA
V gene: TRBV5-1

CDR3 DNA: TGTGCCAGCAGCCCAACTGGGACAGGGGAGGGCTACACCTTC
CDR3 protein: CASSPTGTGEGYTF
D gene: TRBD1
J gene: TRBJ1-2
clone size: many
V gene: TRBV7-3

CDR3 DNA: TGCAGTGCTACAAACAGGGACACCGGGGAGCTGTTTTTT
CDR3 protein: CSATNRDTGELFF
D gene: NA
J gene: TRBJ2-2
clone size: NA
V gene: TRBV20-1

CDR3 DNA: TGCAGTGCTAGAGATCAATGGTCGGGCTACGAGCAGTTCTTC
CDR3 protein: CSARDQWSGYEQFF
D gene: NA
J gene: TRBJ2-1
clone size: NA
V gene: TRBV20-1

CDR3 DNA: TGCGCCAGCAGCCGAGACTGGCGGGGGGGCCATAGTACTGAGCAGTTCTTC
CDR3 protein: CASSRDWRGGHSTEQFF
D gene: TRBD2
J gene: TRBJ2-1
clone size: many
V gene: TRBV5-1

CDR3 DNA: TGTGCCAGCAGCCGGGGACAGGGGGTGGGAGAGACCCAGTACTTC
CDR3 protein: CASSRGQGVGETQYF
D gene: TRBD1
J gene: TRBJ2-5
clone size: many
V gene: TRBV7-2

CDR3 DNA: TGCAGTGCTAGAGCCCTCAAAAGGGGATCAATGAACACTGAAGCTTTCTTT
CDR3 protein: CSARALKRGSMNTEAFF
D gene: NA
J gene: TRBJ1-1
clone size: many
V gene: TRBV20-1

CDR3 DNA: TGCAGTGCTTCCCCAGGGTCCACAGATACGCAGTATTTT
CDR3 protein: CSASPGSTDTQYF
D gene: NA
J gene: TRBJ2-3
clone size: many
V gene: TRBV20-1

CDR3 DNA: TGTGCCAGCAGTTTAAAGGTGGAGACCCAGTACTTC
CDR3 protein: CASSLKVETQYF
D gene: NA
J gene: TRBJ2-5
clone size: many
V gene: TRBV12-3/TRBV12-4

CDR3 DNA: TGTGCCAGCAGTTACGTGGCCAGCCCTAATGAAAAACTGTTTTTT
CDR3 protein: CASSYVASPNEKLFF
D gene: NA
J gene: TRBJ1-4
clone size: few
V gene: TRBV6-6

CDR3 DNA: TGTGCCACCAGCTTAACGACAGGAGGGGGCAATGAGCAGTTCTTC
CDR3 protein: CATSLTTGGGNEQFF
D gene: NA
J gene: TRBJ2-1
clone size: NA
V gene: TRBV15

CDR3 DNA: TGCGCCAGCAGCTTGGTACAGGGAGGAGAGACCCAGTACTTC
CDR3 protein: CASSLVQGGETQYF
D gene: NA
J gene: TRBJ2-5
clone size: many
V gene: TRBV5-1

CDR3 DNA: TGTGCCACCAGCAGACCCGCCGGGGCCTCGCATGAAAAACTGTTTTTT
CDR3 protein: CATSRPAGASHEKLFF
D gene: NA
J gene: TRBJ1-4
clone size: NA
V gene: TRBV15

CDR3 DNA: TGCAGTGCTAGAACAGGGGATGGTGGCTACACCTTC
CDR3 protein: CSARTGDGGYTF
D gene: TRBD1
J gene: TRBJ1-2
clone size: many
V gene: TRBV20-1

CDR3 DNA: TGTGCCAGCAGCCAAGGATCCGGGACTGGCACTGAAGCTTTCTTT
CDR3 protein: CASSQGSGTGTEAFF
D gene: NA
J gene: TRBJ1-1
clone size: NA
V gene: TRBV3-1

CDR3 DNA: TGTGCCAGCAGCCTAGACGCCTTCGGTGAAGCTTTCTTT
CDR3 protein: CASSLDAFGEAFF
D gene: NA
J gene: TRBJ1-1
clone size: NA
V gene: TRBV7-2

CDR3 DNA: TGTGCCAGCAGGCCATCGGGTGGGCTAGTCTACGAGCAGTACTTC
CDR3 protein: CASRPSGGLVYEQYF
D gene: NA
J gene: TRBJ2-7
clone size: NA
V gene: TRBV28

CDR3 DNA: TGTGCCAGCAGTTATCGGGGGGCGGGAGGCACCTACGAGCAGTACTTC
CDR3 protein: CASSYRGAGGTYEQYF
D gene: TRBD2
J gene: TRBJ2-7
clone size: NA
V gene: TRBV6-5

CDR3 DNA: TGTGCCAGCAGCTTATTTGGGGCCTACGAGCAGTACTTC
CDR3 protein: CASSLFGAYEQYF
D gene: NA
J gene: TRBJ2-7
clone size: many
V gene: TRBV11-2

CDR3 DNA: TGTGCCAGCAGCTTAGAGGCCATCTACAATGAGCAGTTCTTC
CDR3 protein: CASSLEAIYNEQFF
D gene: NA
J gene: TRBJ2-1
clone size: NA
V gene: TRBV11-2

CDR3 DNA: TGTGCCACCACATCGGGACACGGGATTGGGACCTACGAGCAGTACTTC
CDR3 protein: CATTSGHGIGTYEQYF
D gene: NA
J gene: TRBJ2-7
clone size: many
V gene: TRBV25-1

CDR3 DNA: TGTGCCAGCAGTCCCTTGGCACTGACCTGGGAAAAACTGTTTTTT
CDR3 protein: CASSPLALTWEKLFF
D gene: NA
J gene: TRBJ1-4
clone size: NA
V gene: TRBV6-5

CDR3 DNA: TGCAGTGCGTCGTATAGTCCGACGTCCTACGAGCAGTACTTC
CDR3 protein: CSASYSPTSYEQYF
D gene: NA
J gene: TRBJ2-7
clone size: many
V gene: TRBV20-1